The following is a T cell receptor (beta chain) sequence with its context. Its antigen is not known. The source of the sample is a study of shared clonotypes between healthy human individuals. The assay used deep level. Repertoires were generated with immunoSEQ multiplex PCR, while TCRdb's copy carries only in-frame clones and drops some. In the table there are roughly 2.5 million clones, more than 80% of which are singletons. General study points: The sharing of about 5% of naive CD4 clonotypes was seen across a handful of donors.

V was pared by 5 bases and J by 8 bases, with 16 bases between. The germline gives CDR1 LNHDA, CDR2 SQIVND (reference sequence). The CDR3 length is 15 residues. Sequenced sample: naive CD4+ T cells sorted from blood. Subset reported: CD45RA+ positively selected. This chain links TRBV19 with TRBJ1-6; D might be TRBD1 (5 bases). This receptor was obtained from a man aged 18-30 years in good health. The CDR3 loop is CASSAPGLSDSPLHF. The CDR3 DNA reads TGTGCCAGTAGTGCTCCGGGACTCTCGGATTCACCCCTCCACTTT. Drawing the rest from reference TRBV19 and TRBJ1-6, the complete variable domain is DGGITQSPKYLFRKEGQNVTLSCEQNLNHDAMYWYRQDPGQGLRLIYYSQIVNDFQKGDIAEGYSVSREKKESFPLTVTSAQKNPTAFYLCASSAPGLSDSPLHFGNGTRLTVT.